This T cell receptor (beta chain) was identified during a study of T cells in women clearing cervical HPV infection. This table comes from immunoSEQ multiplex PCR, and its TCRdb copy is limited to in-frame clones, with some not included. This listing includes roughly 20,000 clones. Findings and limits, study-wide: Effector/memory and HPV-specific T cells were not isolated, and association timing is unknown. TRBV6-7 abundance was lower in cases than controls (approximately 0.1% versus 0.17%).

The germline gives CDR1 LGHNT, CDR2 FRNRAP. This CDR3 is built from 16 residues. As regards this clone: Its target is not known. The sequenced fragment ends 3 residues before the CDR3 boundary, so the rest is inferred from the germline J gene.

The chain carries TRBV12-5 and TRBJ2-3, with 8 positions matching TRBD1. The sequence derives from a woman between 18 and 70 years old with a cervical HPV16 infection that either progressed to CIN3+ or cleared (not recorded which). The sequenced sample was blood buffy coat. The CDR3 loop is CASGLDLDRERETQYF. The DNA read from the CDR3 is TGTGCTAGTGGTTTGGACCTGGACAGGGAACGTGAGACG.